The rows below give T cell receptor beta chains drawn from one sample of a study of blood T cell repertoires in COVID-19. The protocol was immunoSEQ multiplex PCR, while the TCRdb copy is restricted to in-frame clones and leaves out a portion. This sample yields about 170,000 clones, of which roughly 90% are seen a single time; almost 5% belongs to the top ten. Sequenced input: peripheral blood. These receptors were taken from a man younger than 35 with COVID-19, enrolled during active disease. CDR3s include the opening cysteine and the closing phenylalanine or tryptophan. The order of the fields is V gene, CDR3 length, D gene, clone size, J gene, CDR3 protein, CDR3 DNA. D genes are given only for firm matches. Not all rows give a size; the values are once, few, many and, for expanded clones, a class.

>TRBV9|17|TRBD2|-|TRBJ2-2
CASSATTSGSRGGELFF
TGTGCCAGCAGCGCCACTACTAGCGGGAGTCGGGGCGGGGAGCTGTTTTTT
>TRBV6-2/TRBV6-3|15|TRBD1|-|TRBJ1-1
CASSYPPGGNTEAFF
TGTGCCAGCAGTTACCCCCCAGGGGGGAACACTGAAGCTTTCTTT
>TRBV7-2|15|TRBD2|-|TRBJ2-7
CASSLVPGTRYEQYF
TGTGCCAGCAGCTTAGTTCCCGGGACTAGATACGAGCAGTACTTC
>TRBV4-1|14|-|-|TRBJ2-1
CASNPMEGPDEQFF
TGCGCCAGCAACCCGATGGAGGGCCCAGATGAGCAGTTCTTC
>TRBV2|17|TRBD1|-|TRBJ2-7
CASDLRRGTERGYEQYF
TGTGCCAGCGACCTAAGAAGGGGGACAGAAAGGGGCTACGAGCAGTACTTC
>TRBV6-5|15|-|-|TRBJ1-2
CASSRTAVNHYGYTF
TGTGCCAGCAGCCGGACAGCTGTGAATCACTATGGCTACACCTTC
>TRBV27|13|TRBD1|-|TRBJ1-2
CASSFRGRYGYTF
TGTGCCAGCAGTTTCAGGGGGCGTTATGGCTACACCTTC
>TRBV15|17|TRBD1|once|TRBJ2-7
CATSREYVRGRRYEQYF
TGTGCCACCAGCAGAGAATACGTAAGGGGGCGACGTTACGAGCAGTACTTC
>TRBV4-2|17|TRBD1|-|TRBJ2-7
CASSQGTPGQGAYEQYF
TGTGCCAGCAGCCAAGGGACTCCGGGACAGGGGGCCTACGAGCAGTACTTC
>TRBV30|16|-|-|TRBJ1-5
CAWSSERPYSNQPQHF
TGTGCCTGGAGTAGCGAACGGCCGTATAGCAATCAGCCCCAGCATTTT
>TRBV3-1/TRBV3-2|15|-|-|TRBJ1-4
CASSQPQGHNEKLFF
TGTGCCAGCAGCCAACCCCAGGGCCATAATGAAAAACTGTTTTTT
>TRBV6-2/TRBV6-3|15|-|-|TRBJ1-1
CASSYGRGWNTEAFF
TGTGCCAGCAGTTACGGAAGGGGGTGGAACACTGAAGCTTTCTTT
>TRBV18|17|TRBD1|-|TRBJ2-3
CASSPITGVKGADTQYF
TGTGCCAGCTCACCCATAACAGGGGTAAAAGGGGCAGATACGCAGTATTTT
>TRBV5-4|13|TRBD1|-|TRBJ2-7
CASSAADRYEQYF
TGTGCCAGCAGCGCCGCGGACAGGTACGAGCAGTACTTC
>TRBV28|13|-|-|TRBJ2-7
CASSLVGFHEQYF
TGTGCCAGCAGTTTAGTCGGGTTCCACGAGCAGTACTTC
>TRBV6-2/TRBV6-3|16|TRBD1|-|TRBJ1-5
CASSQTGGNSNQPQHF
TGTGCCAGCAGTCAAACAGGGGGCAATAGCAATCAGCCCCAGCATTTT
>TRBV15|15|TRBD2|-|TRBJ2-3
CATSRVASGSWTQYF
TGTGCCACCAGCAGAGTGGCTAGCGGGAGTTGGACGCAGTATTTT
>TRBV6-1|14|-|few|TRBJ1-5
CASSDRASNQPQHF
TGTGCCAGCAGTGACAGGGCAAGCAATCAGCCCCAGCATTTT
>TRBV6-6|14|TRBD1|-|TRBJ2-2
CASIRGLKTGELFF
TGTGCCAGCATCAGGGGGCTAAAGACCGGGGAGCTGTTTTTT
>TRBV7-8|16|TRBD2|-|TRBJ2-7
CASSRAGTSSSYEQYF
TGTGCCAGCAGCCGCGCCGGGACTAGCTCCTCCTACGAGCAGTACTTC
>TRBV12-3/TRBV12-4|12|-|-|TRBJ2-1
CASSLFNNEQFF
TGTGCCAGCAGTTTATTCAACAATGAGCAGTTCTTC
>TRBV30|14|-|-|TRBJ1-6
CAWSVEGRESPLHF
TGTGCCTGGAGTGTAGAAGGGAGGGAATCACCCCTCCACTTT
>TRBV19|18|TRBD2|-|TRBJ2-3
CASSMVDRLAAVGDTQYF
TGTGCCAGTAGTATGGTCGACAGACTAGCCGCCGTGGGAGATACGCAGTATTTT
>TRBV5-6|18|-|-|TRBJ1-4
CASSHQLTGTPWHEKLLF
TGTGCCAGCAGCCACCAACTCACCGGGACACCTTGGCATGAAAAACTGCTTTTT
>TRBV6-5|15|TRBD2|-|TRBJ2-1
CASSYAGANYNEQFF
TGTGCCAGCAGTTACGCGGGAGCCAACTACAATGAGCAGTTCTTC
>TRBV28|13|-|-|TRBJ2-2
CASSSGLAGELFF
TGTGCCAGCAGTTCCGGACTGGCCGGGGAGCTGTTTTTT
>TRBV3-1/TRBV3-2|16|TRBD2|-|TRBJ2-1
CASSQATSGRRNEQFF
TGTGCCAGCAGCCAAGCAACTAGCGGGAGACGGAATGAGCAGTTCTTC
>TRBV27|14|TRBD1|-|TRBJ1-6
CASSRGQNNSPLHF
TGTGCCAGCAGCAGGGGACAGAATAATTCACCCCTCCACTTT
>TRBV10-3|15|TRBD2|-|TRBJ2-1
CAITPGLANYNEQFF
TGTGCCATCACCCCGGGACTAGCCAACTACAATGAGCAGTTCTTC
>TRBV29-1|11|-|-|TRBJ1-2
CSGYQNYGYTF
TGCAGCGGTTACCAGAACTATGGCTACACCTTC
>TRBV5-8|13|-|few|TRBJ2-7
CASSLWTAYEQYF
TGTGCCAGCAGCTTGTGGACAGCCTACGAGCAGTACTTC
>TRBV10-1|16|TRBD2|-|TRBJ2-3
CASSLSGRAMADTQYF
TGCGCCAGCAGTTTGAGCGGGAGGGCCATGGCAGATACGCAGTATTTT
>TRBV7-2|16|-|-|TRBJ1-5
CASSLEQGVLNQPQHF
TGTGCCAGCAGCTTAGAGCAGGGCGTCCTCAATCAGCCCCAGCATTTT
>TRBV27|15|TRBD1|-|TRBJ1-5
CASSELTGGAGPQHF
TGTGCCAGCAGTGAACTCACAGGGGGCGCAGGGCCCCAGCATTTT
>TRBV28|13|-|-|TRBJ2-3
CAMAPGGLDTQYF
TGTGCTATGGCCCCGGGTGGGTTAGATACGCAGTATTTT
>TRBV19|13|-|-|TRBJ1-2
CASGEIIGYGYTF
TGTGCCAGTGGGGAGATAATCGGCTATGGCTACACCTTC
>TRBV4-2|15|TRBD2|-|TRBJ2-7
CASSLGTSGTYEQYF
TGTGCCAGCAGCCTAGGGACTAGCGGGACCTACGAGCAGTACTTC
>TRBV27|16|TRBD1|-|TRBJ1-6
CASSQGQGYYNSPLHF
TGTGCCAGCAGTCAGGGACAGGGCTACTATAATTCACCCCTCCACTTT
>TRBV19|15|TRBD1|-|TRBJ1-2
CASSIRRGLGYGYTF
TGTGCCAGTAGTATTCGCAGGGGGCTCGGCTATGGCTACACCTTC
>TRBV7-2|17|-|-|TRBJ1-6
CASSLGAVTSYNSPLHF
TGTGCCAGCAGCTTAGGGGCAGTGACATCCTATAATTCACCCCTCCACTTT
>TRBV3-1/TRBV3-2|13|TRBD2|once|TRBJ2-1
CASRRTSSDEQFF
TGTGCCAGCAGAAGGACTAGTTCCGATGAGCAGTTCTTC
>TRBV11-3|15|-|-|TRBJ2-3
CASSLGGGSTDTQYF
TGTGCCAGCAGCTTAGGAGGTGGCAGCACAGATACGCAGTATTTT
>TRBV5-4|18|TRBD1|-|TRBJ1-1
CASSIPGGGQKMNTEAFF
TGTGCCAGCAGCATCCCGGGTGGGGGACAGAAAATGAACACTGAAGCTTTCTTT
>TRBV4-1|14|-|-|TRBJ2-7
CASSTGKASYEQYF
TGCGCCAGCAGCACAGGGAAAGCCTCCTACGAGCAGTACTTC
>TRBV13|18|TRBD1|-|TRBJ1-2
CASSLGRGQEGTLYGYTF
TGTGCCAGCAGCTTAGGCCGGGGACAGGAAGGAACCCTCTATGGCTACACCTTC
>TRBV7-2|15|TRBD2|-|TRBJ2-1
CASSLSTSGYNEQFF
TGTGCCAGCAGCTTGTCGACTAGCGGTTACAATGAGCAGTTCTTC